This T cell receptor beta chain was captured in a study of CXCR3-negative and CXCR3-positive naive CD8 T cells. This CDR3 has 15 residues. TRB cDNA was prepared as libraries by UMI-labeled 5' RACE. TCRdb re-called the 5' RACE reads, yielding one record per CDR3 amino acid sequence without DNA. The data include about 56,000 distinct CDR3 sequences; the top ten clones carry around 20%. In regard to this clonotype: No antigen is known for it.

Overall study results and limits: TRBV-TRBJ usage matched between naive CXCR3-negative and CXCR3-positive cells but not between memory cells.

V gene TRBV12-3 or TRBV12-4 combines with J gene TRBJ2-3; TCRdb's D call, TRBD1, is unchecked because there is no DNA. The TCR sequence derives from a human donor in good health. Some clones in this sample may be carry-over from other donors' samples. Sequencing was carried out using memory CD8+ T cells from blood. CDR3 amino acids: CASSPLGASTDTQYF.